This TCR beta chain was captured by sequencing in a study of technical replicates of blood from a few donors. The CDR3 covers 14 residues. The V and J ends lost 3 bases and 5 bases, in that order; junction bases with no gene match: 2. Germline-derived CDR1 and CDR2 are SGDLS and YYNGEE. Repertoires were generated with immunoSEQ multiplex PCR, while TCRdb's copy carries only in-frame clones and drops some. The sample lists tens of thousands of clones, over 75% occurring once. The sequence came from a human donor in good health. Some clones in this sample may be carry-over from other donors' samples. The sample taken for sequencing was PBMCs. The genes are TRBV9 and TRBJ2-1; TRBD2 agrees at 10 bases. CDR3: CASSERGGDNEQFF. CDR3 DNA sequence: TGTGCCAGCAGCGAGCGGGGGGGGGACAATGAGCAGTTCTTC.